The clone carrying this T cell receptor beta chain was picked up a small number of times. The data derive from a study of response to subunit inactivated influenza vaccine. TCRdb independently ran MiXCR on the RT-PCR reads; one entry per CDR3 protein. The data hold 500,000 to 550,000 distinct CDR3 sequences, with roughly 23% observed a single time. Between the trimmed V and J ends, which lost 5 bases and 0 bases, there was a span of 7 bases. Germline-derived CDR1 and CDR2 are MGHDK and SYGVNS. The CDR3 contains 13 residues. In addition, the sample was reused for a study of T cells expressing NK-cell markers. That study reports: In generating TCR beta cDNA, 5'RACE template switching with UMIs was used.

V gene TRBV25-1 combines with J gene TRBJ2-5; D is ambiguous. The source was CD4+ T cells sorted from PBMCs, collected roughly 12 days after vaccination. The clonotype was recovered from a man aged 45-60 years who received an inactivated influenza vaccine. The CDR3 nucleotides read TGTGCCAGCAGTTTCCCGAACCAAGAGACCCAGTACTTC. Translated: CASSFPNQETQYF.